Listed here is a single TCR beta chain. The sample carries other DNA sequences with the same CDR3. Methods used by the authors: Reference gene primer amplification yielded estimated nucleated cell counts. TCRdb keeps only in-frame clones here, not all; method: immunoSEQ multiplex PCR. Clone size and the V and J calls come from that table; the DNA yielded D and trimming. The repertoire consists of roughly 250,000 clones, with nearly 90% occurring once and the leading ten covering approximately 2.1%. This CDR3 spans 13 amino acids. V lost 5 bases, J lost 3 bases, and 3 bases stayed unmatched. Germline-derived CDR1 and CDR2 are LNHDA and SQIVND (reference sequence). This sample was included in a study of blood T cell repertoires in COVID-19. For the study at large: COVID-19 samples collected from the United States, Italy and Spain covered acute and convalescent phases. T cells, B-cell-depleted T cells, or PBMCs supplied cDNA or gDNA.

What was sequenced was peripheral blood. The chain carries TRBV19 and TRBJ2-5; TRBD1 matches 7 bases. This clonotype originated in a woman between 40 and 55 years old who had recovered from COVID-19. The CDR3 here is CASSRDREETQYF. The CDR3 DNA sequence: TGTGCCAGTAGTCGGGACAGAGAAGAGACCCAGTACTTC.